These 19 T cell receptor beta chains came from one sample sequenced in a study of T cells in localized non-small cell lung cancer. The method was immunoSEQ multiplex PCR; TCRdb's version includes in-frame clones alone and lacks a portion of them. Counted here are around 5,400 clones, 85% occurring once; the ten biggest clones make up approximately 9%. Material: PBMCs, obtained before any cancer treatment. Source of these receptors: a woman aged 40-75 years with stage II lung adenocarcinoma.

The chain uses TRBV7-2 and TRBJ2-1; D is ambiguous. The CDR3 has 15 amino acids. Trimming stripped 4 bases from V and 5 bases from J, with 15 bases between. Germline V gene data show CDR1 as SGHTA and CDR2 as FQGNSA. CDR3: CASSSRRNHDNEQFF. CDR3 nucleotide sequence: TGTGCCAGCAGCTCTAGACGGAACCATGACAATGAGCAGTTCTTC. The entire variable domain, with the rest obtained from reference TRBV7-2 and TRBJ2-1, is as follows: GAGVSQSPSNKVTEKGKDVELRCDPISGHTALYWYRQSLGQGLEFLIYFQGNSAPDKSGLPSDRFSAERTGGSVSTLTIQRTQQEDSAVYLCASSSRRNHDNEQFFGPGTRLTVL.

This clone is classed as large. The rearrangement joins TRBV7-9 to TRBJ2-2; D perhaps matches TRBD2 (6 bases). The CDR3 is 18 amino acids. Germline assignment: CDR1 SEHNR and CDR2 FQNEAQ (reference sequence). V was trimmed by 6 bases and J by 4 bases, leaving 24 bases between them. The CDR3 spells CASSPYTGSGGGTGELFF. The CDR3 nucleotides read TGTGCCAGCAGTCCATACACAGGTTCCGGGGGTGGCACCGGGGAGCTGTTTTTT.

The chain joins TRBV6-6 to TRBJ1-2; D is uncertain. The CDR3 totals 12 residues. V was pared by 5 bases and J by 7 bases, with 11 bases between. CDR1 and CDR2 from the germline V gene are MNHNY and SVGAGI (reference sequence). CDR3 nucleotides: TGTGCCAGCAGTACTGGTTCTGGTGGCTACACCTTC. Protein: CASSTGSGGYTF.

The rearrangement uses TRBV7-2 and TRBJ2-3; D ambiguous. Trimming pared 0 bases from V and 6 bases from J, leaving 13 bases between. The CDR3 runs to 15 residues. CDR1 is SGHTA, CDR2 FQGNSA, per germline. This CDR3 is CASSLAGPSSDTQYF. CDR3 nucleotides: TGTGCCAGCAGCTTAGCGGGCCCATCTTCGGATACGCAGTATTTT.

This clone was seen only a few times. The gene calls are TRBV6-6 and TRBJ2-5, with 9 bases lining up with TRBD1. The CDR3 has 16 residues. V shed 2 bases and J 5 bases; nucleotides not matched to a gene: 9. Germline assignment: CDR1 MNHNY and CDR2 SVGAGI (reference sequence). For the CDR3, the DNA is TGTGCCAGCAGTTACCCTGAAGGGACAGGGAGCGAGACCCAGTACTTC. Its translation: CASSYPEGTGSETQYF.

This sequence joins TRBV21-1 and TRBJ1-5. TRBV21-1 is labeled a pseudogene. This CDR3 contains 16 residues. DNA of the CDR3: TGTGCCAGCAGCAAAGTTGGTCACAGGGAGGATCAGCCCCAGCATTTT. It encodes CASSKVGHREDQPQHF.

This clone was observed a single time. The chain uses TRBV6-1 and TRBJ2-7; TRBD1 aligns across 11 bases. J lost 4 bases, V lost 6 bases, and 5 bases had no gene match. This CDR3 has 14 residues. Per germline, CDR1 MNHNS and CDR2 SASEGT. The CDR3 here is CASRRTGGVYEQYF. CDR3 coding DNA: TGTGCCAGCAGGAGGACAGGGGGCGTATACGAGCAGTACTTC.

The rearrangement joins TRBV10-3 to TRBJ2-1; perhaps TRBD1 as D (5 bases). Trimming left V 3 bases short and J 0 bases short, with 9 bases between. The CDR3 sequence is 15 residues long. From germline, CDR1 is ENHRY and CDR2 SYGVKD. The DNA of the CDR3 is TGTGCCATCAGTGATCAGGGTGGCTCCTACAATGAGCAGTTCTTC. This gives the protein CAISDQGGSYNEQFF.

CDR3 nucleotide sequence: TGTGCCAGCAGCCAAGATATGGGCTACGAGCAGTACTTC. It is translated as CASSQDMGYEQYF. J is TRBJ2-7 and V is TRBV4-2; no firm D call. The ends were cut back, 0 bases at V and 3 bases at J, with 6 bases in the middle. In germline, CDR1 is LGHNA, CDR2 YNFKEQ. The CDR3 spans 13 residues.

V usage is TRBV6-6 and J usage is TRBJ1-3; D perhaps matches TRBD1 (6 bases). V was shortened by 1 base and J by 7 bases, with 17 bases between the two germline ends. The CDR3 is made up of 16 amino acids. CDR1 MNHNY and CDR2 SVGAGI come from the germline V gene (reference sequence). The CDR3 is CASSYYPAGQGNTIYF. The CDR3 bases are TGTGCCAGCAGTTACTACCCCGCGGGACAAGGGAACACCATATATTTT.

This chain links TRBV4-3 with TRBJ2-1; maybe TRBD1 (5 bases). The germline V gene has CDR1 LGHNA and CDR2 YSLEER. The CDR3 extends over 16 amino acids. V lost 0 bases and J lost 6, with 15 bases in between. The CDR3: CASSQDPGPRGNEQFF. CDR3 nucleotide sequence: TGCGCCAGCAGCCAAGATCCAGGCCCTAGGGGCAATGAGCAGTTCTTC.

The chain uses TRBV5-4 and TRBJ2-5, with D possibly TRBD1 on 5 matching bases. The germline gives CDR1 SGHNT, CDR2 YYREEE (reference sequence). The CDR3 is 14 amino acids. With 7 bases removed from V and 3 bases from J, the gap between germline ends came to 16 bases. The CDR3 DNA sequence: TGTGCCAGCGGATTTGACCTCAGGGAAGAGACCCAGTACTTC. Its protein is CASGFDLREETQYF.

This clone was seen more than once but under ten times. The chain couples TRBV7-9 to TRBJ1-1; 7 bases are a match to TRBD1. Germline lookup yields CDR1 SEHNR and CDR2 FQNEAQ (reference sequence). Trimming cost V 5 bases and J 0 bases; bases outside gene matches: 6. This CDR3 is 15 amino acids long. The chain's CDR3 is CASSRRDSLNTEAFF. CDR3 DNA: TGTGCCAGCAGCCGACGGGACAGCTTGAACACTGAAGCTTTCTTT.

The chain joins TRBV29-1 to TRBJ1-4; tentatively, D is TRBD1 (5 bases). The CDR3 sequence is 12 residues long. The V end was cut by 6 bases, the J end by 5 bases, with 10 bases between. Germline loops: CDR1 SQVTM, CDR2 ANQGSEA. This CDR3 reads CSVREGNEKLFF. The CDR3 DNA reads as TGCAGCGTCCGGGAGGGGAATGAAAAACTGTTTTTT.

This rearrangement joins TRBV7-6 to TRBJ2-7; D is perhaps TRBD1 (6 bases). The V end was cut by 3 bases, the J end by 5 bases, with 11 bases between. Germline V CDR1 and CDR2: SGHVS, FNYEAQ. The length of the CDR3 is 13 residues. CDR3 sequence reads: CASSFAGAHEQYF. DNA of the CDR3: TGTGCCAGCAGCTTTGCAGGGGCCCACGAGCAGTACTTC.

The V call is TRBV7-9, the J call TRBJ2-1, with TRBD2 identical over 12 bases. V gave up 3 bases and J gave up 8 bases; unmatched junction bases: 5. Germline lookup yields CDR1 SEHNR and CDR2 FQNEAQ (reference sequence). The CDR3 runs 15 residues. The CDR3 DNA is TGTGCCAGCAGCTTCCCTAGCGGGAGGGGCGATGAGCAGTTCTTC. This translates into CASSFPSGRGDEQFF.

CDR3 residues: CASSAGGADTGELFF. The CDR3 DNA follows: TGTGCCAGCTCCGCCGGGGGGGCGGACACCGGGGAGCTGTTTTTT. The chain joins TRBV4-2 to TRBJ2-2, with 8 bases matching TRBD2. The CDR3 runs to 15 residues. J was trimmed by 3 bases and V by 8 bases; bases with no gene match: 8. Germline V gives CDR1 LGHNA, CDR2 YNFKEQ.

The chain couples TRBV6-1 to TRBJ1-4, with 9 bases aligning to TRBD1. CDR1 and CDR2 (germline): MNHNS, SASEGT. This CDR3 has 14 residues. Unmatched junction bases numbered 5, after V lost 7 bases and J lost 5 bases. The CDR3 nucleotides read TGTGCCAGCATCTCCGGGACAGGGAATGAAAAACTGTTTTTT. It encodes CASISGTGNEKLFF.

The chain uses TRBV7-2 and TRBJ1-5; D may be TRBD1 (5 bases). Germline-derived CDR1 and CDR2 are SGHTA and FQGNSA. Deletions cut 1 base from V and 4 bases from J, with 14 bases between. This CDR3 has 16 residues. CDR3 protein: CASSLEAGWGNQPQHF. CDR3 nucleotide sequence: TGTGCCAGCAGCTTAGAGGCCGGATGGGGGAATCAGCCCCAGCATTTT.